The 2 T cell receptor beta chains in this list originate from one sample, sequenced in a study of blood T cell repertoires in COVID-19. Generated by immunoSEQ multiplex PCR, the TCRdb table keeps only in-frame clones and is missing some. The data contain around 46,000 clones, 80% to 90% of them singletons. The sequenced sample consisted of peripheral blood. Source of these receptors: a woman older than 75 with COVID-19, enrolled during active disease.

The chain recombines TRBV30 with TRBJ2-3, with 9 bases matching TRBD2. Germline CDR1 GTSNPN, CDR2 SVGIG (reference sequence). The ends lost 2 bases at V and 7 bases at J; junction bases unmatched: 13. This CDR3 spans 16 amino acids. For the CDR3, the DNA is TGTGCCTGGAGTCTACCGACTAGCGGCGCACATCATACGCAGTATTTT. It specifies CAWSLPTSGAHHTQYF.

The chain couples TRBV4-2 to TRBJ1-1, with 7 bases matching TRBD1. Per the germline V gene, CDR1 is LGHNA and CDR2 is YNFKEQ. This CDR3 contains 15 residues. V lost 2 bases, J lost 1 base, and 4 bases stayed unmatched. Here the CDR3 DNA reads TGTGCCAGCAGCCAAAACCGGGACAGGAACACTGAAGCTTTCTTT. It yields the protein CASSQNRDRNTEAFF.